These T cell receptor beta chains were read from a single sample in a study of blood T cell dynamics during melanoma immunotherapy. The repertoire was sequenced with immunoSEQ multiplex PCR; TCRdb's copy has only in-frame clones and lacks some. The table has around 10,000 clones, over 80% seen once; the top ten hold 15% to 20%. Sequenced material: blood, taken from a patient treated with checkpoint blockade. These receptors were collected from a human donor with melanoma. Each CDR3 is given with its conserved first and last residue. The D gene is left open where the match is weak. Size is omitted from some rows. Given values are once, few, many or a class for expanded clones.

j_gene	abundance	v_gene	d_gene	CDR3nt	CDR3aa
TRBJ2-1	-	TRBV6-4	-	TGTGCCAGCAGTACCTCGGAGTACAATGAGCAGTTCTTC	CASSTSEYNEQFF
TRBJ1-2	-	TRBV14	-	TGTGCCAGCAGCCAGTCAGCGGGGTCATCCTATGGCTACACCTTC	CASSQSAGSSYGYTF
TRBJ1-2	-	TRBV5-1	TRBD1	TGCGCCAGCAGCTTGTGGGGGACAGGGACCCAGGGCTATGGCTACACCTTC	CASSLWGTGTQGYGYTF
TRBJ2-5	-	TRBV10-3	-	TGTGCCATCAGTGAAACAGCCCAAGAGACCCAGTACTTC	CAISETAQETQYF
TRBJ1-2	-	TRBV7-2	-	TGTGCCAGCAGCTTACAACAGGGAGGCGGCTACACCTTC	CASSLQQGGGYTF
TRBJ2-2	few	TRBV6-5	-	TGTGCCAGCAGTTACGGGGGGCTTGGGACCGGGGAGCTGTTTTTT	CASSYGGLGTGELFF
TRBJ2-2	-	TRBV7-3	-	TGTGCCAGCAGCTTAGGAAAAGCCGGGGAGCTGTTTTTT	CASSLGKAGELFF
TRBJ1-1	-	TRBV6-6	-	TGTGCCAGCAGGGATCCGGGACAGAACACTGAAGCTTTCTTT	CASRDPGQNTEAFF
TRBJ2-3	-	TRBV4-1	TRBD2	TGCGCCAGCAGCCAAGATCGGAGCGGGAGAGTGAGCACAGATACGCAGTATTTT	CASSQDRSGRVSTDTQYF
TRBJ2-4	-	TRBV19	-	TGTGCCAGTAGAACAGGGAAAAACATTCAGTACTTC	CASRTGKNIQYF
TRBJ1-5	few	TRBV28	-	TGTGCTACCGCCACAGGGCGGACCAATCAGCCCCAGCATTTT	CATATGRTNQPQHF
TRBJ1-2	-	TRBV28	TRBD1	TGTGCCAGCAGTTTCCGACAGGGGGCGCAAGATAACTATGGCTACACCTTC	CASSFRQGAQDNYGYTF
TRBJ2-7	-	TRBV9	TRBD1	TGTGCCAGCAGCCCCAGGACAGGAGTAATCAACGAGCAGTACTTC	CASSPRTGVINEQYF
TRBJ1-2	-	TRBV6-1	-	TGTGCCAGCAGTGAAGCGTGGGACACCAACTATGGCTACACCTTC	CASSEAWDTNYGYTF
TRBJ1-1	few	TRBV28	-	TGTGCCAGCAGTTTTTGGTCCAGTGAAGCTTTCTTT	CASSFWSSEAFF
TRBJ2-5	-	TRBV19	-	TGTGCCAGTAGTATAGCCCTCGGCGGGATACAAGAGACCCAGTACTTC	CASSIALGGIQETQYF
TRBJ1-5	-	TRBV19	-	TGTGCCAGTAGTAGGGGGCTACAGGCGAACAATCAGCCCCAGCATTTT	CASSRGLQANNQPQHF
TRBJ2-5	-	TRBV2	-	TGTGCCAGCAGTGTGCCAGGGGTCGGGACCCAGTACTTC	CASSVPGVGTQYF
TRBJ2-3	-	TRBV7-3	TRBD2	TGTGCCAGCAGCCCTCACCCGCTAGCGGGAGGATGGGGGCAGGATACGCAGTATTTT	CASSPHPLAGGWGQDTQYF
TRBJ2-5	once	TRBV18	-	TGTGCCAGCTCACCGGGAAGCCAAGAGACCCAGTACTTC	CASSPGSQETQYF
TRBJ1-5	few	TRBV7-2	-	TGTGCCAGCAGCCGAAACAGGGGCAATCAGCCCCAGCATTTT	CASSRNRGNQPQHF
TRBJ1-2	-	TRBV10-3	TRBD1	TGTGCCATCAGACAGGGGGCAGATACTAGCTATGGCTACACCTTC	CAIRQGADTSYGYTF
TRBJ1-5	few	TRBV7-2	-	TGTGCCAGCAGCTCACCTAATCAGCCCCAGCATTTT	CASSSPNQPQHF
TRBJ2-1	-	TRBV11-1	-	TGTGCCAGCAGCTTAGCGGGGGAGAATGAGCAGTTCTTC	CASSLAGENEQFF
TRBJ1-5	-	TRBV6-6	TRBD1	TGTGCCAGCAGTTACAGGGACAGGGATCGTAATCAGCCCCAGCATTTT	CASSYRDRDRNQPQHF
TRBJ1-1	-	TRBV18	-	TGTGCCAGTTGCGAGGGGATGAACACTGAAGCTTTCTTT	CASCEGMNTEAFF
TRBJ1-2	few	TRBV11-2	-	TGTGCCAGCAGCTTAGAGACCCGGAACTACACCTTC	CASSLETRNYTF
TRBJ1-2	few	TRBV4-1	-	TGCGCCAGCAGCCTCACCCCGGCTGGAGGCTACACCTTC	CASSLTPAGGYTF
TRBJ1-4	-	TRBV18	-	TGTGCCAGCTCACATGGACAGTCTTTTGAAAAACTGTTTTTT	CASSHGQSFEKLFF
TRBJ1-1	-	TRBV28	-	TGTGCCATTACCGGGGAGAACACTGAAGCTTTCTTT	CAITGENTEAFF
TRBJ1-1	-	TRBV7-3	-	TGTGCCAGCAGCTCCACGGCCGACACTGAAGCTTTCTTT	CASSSTADTEAFF
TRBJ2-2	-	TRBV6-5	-	TGTGCCACTTCATGGGAAACCGGGGAGCTGTTTTTT	CATSWETGELFF
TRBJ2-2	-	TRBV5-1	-	TGCGCCAGCAAGGTGTGGAGCCCTCGGGCCGGGGAGCTGTTTTTT	CASKVWSPRAGELFF
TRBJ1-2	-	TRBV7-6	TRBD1	TGTGCCAGCAGCTTAGAAGTAGGGGGCGATGGCTACACCTTC	CASSLEVGGDGYTF
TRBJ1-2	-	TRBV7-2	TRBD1	TGTGCCAGCAGCCGACCGGGACAGGGGGTATATGGCTACACCTTC	CASSRPGQGVYGYTF
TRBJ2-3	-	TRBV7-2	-	TGTGCCAGCAGCCCTCTAGCGACGAGCACAGATACGCAGTATTTT	CASSPLATSTDTQYF
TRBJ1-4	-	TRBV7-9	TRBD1	TGTGCCAGCAGCTTAACCGGACAGGAGACTAATGAAAAACTGTTTTTT	CASSLTGQETNEKLFF
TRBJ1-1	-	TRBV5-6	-	TGTGCCAGCAGCTTGAACACTGAAGCTTTCTTT	CASSLNTEAFF
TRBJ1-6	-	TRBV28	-	TGTGCCAGCAAGGAGGGGCAGAATAATTCACCCCTCCACTTT	CASKEGQNNSPLHF
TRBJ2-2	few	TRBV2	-	TGTGCCACACAGGGTGAAACCGGGGAGCTGTTTTTT	CATQGETGELFF
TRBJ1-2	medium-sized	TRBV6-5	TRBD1	TGTGCCAGCAGTTATTCCGGGACAGGGGAGTATGGCTACACCTTC	CASSYSGTGEYGYTF
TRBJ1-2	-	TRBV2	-	TGTGCCAGCGGGGGGGAGATCGGCTACACCTTC	CASGGEIGYTF
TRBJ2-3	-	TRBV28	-	TGTGCCAGCAGTTTCATCCGGGCAGATACGCAGTATTTT	CASSFIRADTQYF
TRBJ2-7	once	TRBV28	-	TGTGCCAGCACCCTGACAGGATTAACCTACGAGCAGTACTTC	CASTLTGLTYEQYF
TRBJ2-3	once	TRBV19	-	TGTGCCAGTAGCCCTCTAGCTGTAGGTACAGATACGCAGTATTTT	CASSPLAVGTDTQYF
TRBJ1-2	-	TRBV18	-	TGTGCCAGCTCACCGGGGACGGAATATGGCTACACCTTC	CASSPGTEYGYTF
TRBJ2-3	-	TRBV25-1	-	TGTGCCAGCAGTGAAGGACAGTACACAGATACGCAGTATTTT	CASSEGQYTDTQYF
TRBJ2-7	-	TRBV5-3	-	TGTGCCAGAAGCTTGGGAGCCTACGAGCAGTACTTC	CARSLGAYEQYF